The 9 T cell receptor beta chains given below trace back to one sample, sequenced in a study of metastatic and nonmetastatic thyroid tumors (dated by TCRdb to the early 2020s). The receptor library was made with PCR. These reads were obtained on an Illumina HiSeq 4000. Clones were called with MiXCR by TCRdb after fastp trimmed the public reads at Q25, and only in-frame beta chains were retained. This sample holds roughly 8,400 clones; about 32% were observed only once. Clones ranked in the top ten supply roughly 20% of the sample. None of the patients had been given any treatment before thyroid surgery. Source material: tumor tissue. These receptors all stem from a female donor with papillary thyroid cancer or a benign thyroid nodule (not recorded which). Some clones in this sample may be carry-over from other donors' samples.

J is TRBJ2-2 and V is TRBV9, with 9 bases matching TRBD2. V was clipped by 2 bases and J by 6 bases; unmatched bases: 5. The CDR3 sequence is 15 residues long. The germline V gene encodes CDR1 SGDLS and CDR2 YYNGEE. DNA for the CDR3: TGTGCCAGCAGCGTCAGCGGGAGGAAAGCCGGGGAGCTGTTTTTT. Amino acid sequence: CASSVSGRKAGELFF.

This clone was counted at least ten times. The CDR3, as DNA: TGCAGTGCCCGGGACCTAAATGAAAAACTGTTTTTT. This codes for CSARDLNEKLFF. The chain joins TRBV20-1 to TRBJ1-4; TRBD1 is a possible D gene (5 bases). Germline values: CDR1 DFQATT, CDR2 SNEGSKA (reference sequence). V was pared by 6 bases and J by 5 bases, with 10 bases between. This CDR3 region has 12 residues.

The chain couples TRBV11-2 to TRBJ2-2; 7 bases agree with TRBD1. Losses at the gene ends were 4 bases for V and 2 bases for J; bases not matched to a gene: 7. Germline lookup yields CDR1 SGHAT and CDR2 FQNNGV. This CDR3 contains 16 residues. CDR3 in DNA: TGTGCCAGCAGCTCCGGGACAGTTCTTAACACCGGGGAGCTGTTTTTT. This translates into CASSSGTVLNTGELFF.

The chain is built from TRBV3-1 and TRBJ2-1, with D unclear. Germline assignment: CDR1 LGHDT and CDR2 YNNKEL (reference sequence). V was trimmed by 3 bases and J by 6 bases, leaving 3 bases between them. This CDR3 region has 11 residues. CDR3 nucleotide sequence: TGTGCCAGCAGCCACCCCAATGAGCAGTTCTTC. Protein product: CASSHPNEQFF.

The gene calls are TRBV6-6 and TRBJ1-4; no definite D call. CDR1 and CDR2 (germline): MNHNY, SVGAGI (reference sequence). The V end was cut by 0 bases, the J end by 7 bases, with 12 bases between. The CDR3 runs 15 residues. This CDR3 reads CASSYSRRSGEKLFF. In DNA form, the CDR3 reads TGTGCCAGCAGTTACTCGAGGAGGTCTGGTGAAAAACTGTTTTTT.

This chain links TRBV3-1 with TRBJ1-4, with D possibly being TRBD1 (5 bases). Between the trimmed V and J ends, which lost 4 bases and 4 bases, there was a span of 10 bases. This CDR3 has 14 residues. CDR1 and CDR2 from the germline V gene are LGHDT and YNNKEL (reference sequence). This CDR3 is CASSPGTGNEKLFF. The CDR3 region has the DNA TGTGCCAGCAGCCCCGGGACGGGTAATGAAAAACTGTTTTTT.

This clone came up many times. The V call is TRBV6-1, the J call TRBJ2-2; 7 positions match TRBD1. This CDR3 has 16 amino acids. V shed 7 bases, J shed 5 bases, and the junction held 13 bases outside the gene matches. Germline V gene lookup returns CDR1 MNHNS and CDR2 SASEGT. The CDR3 coding sequence is TGTGCCAGCACCCCACTACAGGGGAGAAAGACCGGGGAGCTGTTTTTT. It is translated as CASTPLQGRKTGELFF.

The rearrangement joins TRBV7-6 to TRBJ1-1, with 9 bases lining up with TRBD1. CDR3 length equals 13 residues. Germline CDR1 and CDR2: SGHVS and FNYEAQ. The ends lost 9 bases at V and 5 bases at J; junction bases unmatched: 7. CDR3 coding DNA: TGTGCCAGTTCGGGACAGGGCTGGACTGAAGCTTTCTTT. Translating it yields CASSGQGWTEAFF.

This clone was seen just once. This chain uses TRBV7-6 with TRBJ2-5; TRBD1 aligns across 10 bases. With 4 bases clipped from V and 1 base from J, the junction kept 6 bases outside the gene matches. CDR1 SGHVS and CDR2 FNYEAQ come from the germline V gene. This CDR3 comprises 16 residues. Written as DNA, the CDR3 is TGTGCCAGCAGCTCCGGGGGGACAGGGGTCCAAGAGACCCAGTACTTC. As protein: CASSSGGTGVQETQYF. The full variable domain, with the rest looked up from reference TRBV7-6 and TRBJ2-5, is GAGVSQSPRYKVTKRGQDVALRCDPISGHVSLYWYRQALGQGPEFLTYFNYEAQQDKSGLPNDRFSAERPEGSISTLTIQRTEQRDSAMYRCASSSGGTGVQETQYFGPGTRLLVL.